A selection of T cell receptor beta chains follows, all from one sample in a study of beta chain features in type 1 diabetes. Repertoires were generated with immunoSEQ multiplex PCR, while TCRdb's copy carries only in-frame clones and drops some. The data show 850,000 to 900,000 clones, about a sixth seen once. Specimen: naive CD4+ T cells from blood. The receptor source for this set is a woman between 18 and 29 years old in good health. Each CDR3 is given with its conserved first and last residue. D genes are given only for firm matches. Size is stated for part of the rows, as once, few or many counts, or as a class when the clone is expanded.

>TRBV4-2|NA|few|TRBJ2-1
CASSHFRSSYNEQFF
TGTGCCAGCAGCCATTTCAGAAGCTCCTACAATGAGCAGTTCTTC
>TRBV12-5|NA|NA|TRBJ2-3
CASGWTVTDTQYF
TGTGCTAGTGGTTGGACCGTAACAGATACGCAGTATTTT
>TRBV28|TRBD1|NA|TRBJ1-1
CASSLGGTGGKAFF
TGTGCCAGCAGTTTAGGAGGGACAGGGGGCAAAGCTTTCTTT
>TRBV7-2|NA|NA|TRBJ2-7
CASSLHPGEQYF
TGTGCCAGCAGCTTACATCCGGGAGAGCAGTACTTC
>TRBV28|NA|NA|TRBJ2-7
CASSLQTGGQYF
TGTGCCAGCAGTTTACAGACCGGCGGGCAGTACTTC
>TRBV9|TRBD1|once|TRBJ2-2
CASSVATGVGTGELFF
TGTGCCAGCAGCGTAGCTACAGGGGTGGGCACCGGGGAGCTGTTTTTT
>TRBV6-5|NA|NA|TRBJ1-2
CASSYATGSYYGYTF
TGTGCCAGCAGTTACGCCACAGGGTCATACTATGGCTACACCTTC
>TRBV28|NA|NA|TRBJ1-2
CASREGKGYTF
TGTGCCAGCAGAGAAGGGAAAGGCTACACCTTC
>TRBV28|NA|NA|TRBJ1-5
CASSLPFGIRSNRGSNQPQHF
TGTGCCAGCAGTTTGCCGTTTGGGATAAGGTCTAACCGGGGAAGCAATCAGCCCCAGCATTTT
>TRBV4-1|NA|NA|TRBJ2-2
CASSQDGIIRDHTGELFF
TGCGCCAGCAGCCAGGATGGCATTATCCGGGATCACACCGGGGAGCTGTTTTTT
>TRBV9|TRBD2|NA|TRBJ2-1
CASSFHSGRVYNEQFF
TGTGCCAGCAGCTTCCATAGCGGGAGGGTCTACAATGAGCAGTTCTTC
>TRBV7-2|NA|NA|TRBJ2-7
CASSPSAGPSYEQYF
TGTGCCAGCAGCCCCTCGGCGGGACCTTCCTACGAGCAGTACTTC
>TRBV4-2|TRBD1|NA|TRBJ1-2
CASRPTTGENYGYTF
TGTGCCAGCAGACCTACGACAGGGGAGAACTATGGCTACACCTTC
>TRBV2|TRBD1|NA|TRBJ2-5
CANRRDREETQYF
TGTGCCAACCGACGGGACAGGGAAGAGACCCAGTACTTC
>TRBV28|NA|few|TRBJ2-1
CASWGNEQFF
TGTGCCTCCTGGGGCAATGAGCAGTTCTTC
>TRBV19|TRBD2|NA|TRBJ2-1
CASSILGLAEYNEQFF
TGTGCCAGTAGTATCTTGGGACTAGCGGAATACAATGAGCAGTTCTTC
>TRBV11-3|NA|few|TRBJ2-2
CASSYTGTANTGELFF
TGTGCCAGCAGCTACACCGGGACGGCGAACACCGGGGAGCTGTTTTTT
>TRBV19|NA|NA|TRBJ2-1
CASSTSRALNEQFF
TGTGCCAGTAGTACTAGTCGGGCCCTCAATGAGCAGTTCTTC
>TRBV7-9|TRBD1|few|TRBJ1-1
CASAQGDRNTEAFF
TGTGCCAGCGCCCAGGGGGACAGGAACACTGAAGCTTTCTTT
>TRBV27|NA|NA|TRBJ2-1
CASSFSGNEQFF
TGTGCCAGCAGTTTTTCTGGCAATGAGCAGTTCTTC
>TRBV18|NA|NA|TRBJ2-1
CASSPREATYNEQFF
TGTGCCAGCTCACCACGAGAGGCCACCTACAATGAGCAGTTCTTC
>TRBV4-1|NA|few|TRBJ1-2
CASSQEDGYYGYTF
TGCGCCAGCAGCCAAGAAGACGGGTACTATGGCTACACCTTC
>TRBV29-1|NA|NA|TRBJ2-3
CSVGSFVSTDTQYF
TGCAGCGTTGGATCTTTCGTAAGCACAGATACGCAGTATTTT
>TRBV5-1|NA|NA|TRBJ2-1
CASSLVWEAQGSYNEQFF
TGCGCCAGCAGCTTGGTTTGGGAAGCGCAGGGCTCCTACAATGAGCAGTTCTTC
>TRBV18|TRBD1|NA|TRBJ1-2
CASSPPGQGGGYTF
TGTGCCAGCTCACCACCAGGACAGGGCGGAGGCTACACCTTC
>TRBV6-5|TRBD2|NA|TRBJ2-1
CASSYYVAGAYNEQFF
TGTGCCAGCAGTTACTACGTAGCGGGCGCGTACAATGAGCAGTTCTTC
>TRBV2|TRBD1|NA|TRBJ1-4
CASSASGGEKLFF
TGTGCCAGCAGTGCCTCAGGGGGTGAAAAACTGTTTTTT
>TRBV10-3|NA|NA|TRBJ2-3
CAISESSGTDTQYF
TGTGCCATCAGTGAGTCTTCAGGGACAGATACGCAGTATTTT
>TRBV29-1|NA|few|TRBJ1-1
CSVRGHLNTEAFF
TGCAGCGTACGAGGACATTTGAACACTGAAGCTTTCTTT
>TRBV2|NA|NA|TRBJ1-1
CASIGIMNTEAFF
TGTGCCAGCATAGGGATAATGAACACTGAAGCTTTCTTT
>TRBV6-4|TRBD2|NA|TRBJ2-7
CASSSTSGSSYEQYF
TGTGCCAGCAGTTCTACTAGCGGCAGCTCCTACGAGCAGTACTTC
>TRBV15|NA|few|TRBJ1-1
CATSGGILRLRTEAFF
TGTGCCACCAGCGGAGGGATCCTACGGCTTAGGACTGAAGCTTTCTTT
>TRBV2|NA|few|TRBJ2-7
CASSERRIPSYEQYF
TGTGCCAGCAGTGAAAGAAGGATACCGTCCTACGAGCAGTACTTC
>TRBV5-1|TRBD1|NA|TRBJ2-7
CASTGGQGAYEQYF
TGCGCCAGCACCGGTGGACAGGGGGCCTACGAGCAGTACTTC
>TRBV7-3|NA|NA|TRBJ2-1
CASSFGGRVTDEQFF
TGTGCCAGCAGCTTTGGGGGCAGGGTCACCGATGAGCAGTTCTTC
>TRBV7-2|NA|NA|TRBJ1-4
CASSPRYGGRTNEKLFF
TGTGCCAGCAGCCCGCGGTACGGGGGCCGGACTAATGAAAAACTGTTTTTT
>TRBV19|NA|few|TRBJ2-5
CASSISDMYQETQYF
TGTGCCAGTAGTATTTCCGACATGTACCAAGAGACCCAGTACTTC
>TRBV5-1|NA|NA|TRBJ1-5
CASSPVGGGQPQHF
TGCGCCAGCAGCCCCGTGGGGGGGGGTCAGCCCCAGCATTTT
>TRBV7-9|NA|few|TRBJ1-1
CASRGSGNTEAFF
TGTGCCAGCAGAGGCAGCGGGAACACTGAAGCTTTCTTT
>TRBV18|NA|NA|TRBJ2-1
CASSPVGGPLYNEQFF
TGTGCCAGCTCACCAGTTGGGGGTCCACTTTACAATGAGCAGTTCTTC
>TRBV7-3|NA|NA|TRBJ2-6
CASSPGGSGANVLTF
TGTGCCAGCAGCCCTGGGGGCTCTGGGGCCAACGTCCTGACTTTC
>TRBV18|NA|NA|TRBJ2-3
CASTRDPRHTQYF
TGTGCCAGCACCCGCGACCCGCGACATACGCAGTATTTT
>TRBV27|TRBD2|few|TRBJ2-1
CASSPPLRAGVTNEQFF
TGTGCCAGCAGTCCCCCTCTTCGAGCGGGAGTGACAAATGAGCAGTTCTTC
>TRBV10-3|NA|few|TRBJ2-3
CAISLGTPSTDTQYF
TGTGCCATCAGCCTCGGGACGCCTAGCACAGATACGCAGTATTTT
>TRBV5-6|NA|few|TRBJ2-1
CASSLGPPQGWNNEQFF
TGTGCCAGCAGCTTGGGGCCCCCGCAGGGATGGAACAATGAGCAGTTCTTC
>TRBV5-1|TRBD1|NA|TRBJ1-1
CASSVDRGTEAFF
TGCGCCAGCAGCGTGGACAGGGGCACTGAAGCTTTCTTT
>TRBV9|TRBD2|NA|TRBJ2-5
CASSVGAREQETQYF
TGTGCCAGCAGCGTAGGTGCGCGGGAGCAAGAGACCCAGTACTTC
>TRBV7-2|NA|NA|TRBJ2-1
CASSLVGSGVNNEQFF
TGTGCCAGCAGCTTAGTTGGTAGCGGCGTAAACAATGAGCAGTTCTTC
>TRBV20-1|NA|few|TRBJ2-1
CSAISNNEQFF
TGCAGTGCAATATCTAACAATGAGCAGTTCTTC
>TRBV27|TRBD1|few|TRBJ2-3
CASSLQRTGRSDTQYF
TGTGCCAGCAGCCTCCAAAGGACAGGGCGGTCGGATACGCAGTATTTT
>TRBV7-3|NA|few|TRBJ1-2
CASSLAGYGYTF
TGTGCCAGCAGCTTAGCAGGCTATGGCTACACCTTC
>TRBV29-1|TRBD1|NA|TRBJ1-1
CSVGGQGAPEAFF
TGCAGCGTTGGGGGACAGGGGGCCCCTGAAGCTTTCTTT
>TRBV7-2|NA|NA|TRBJ1-2
CASSLYRVVTDGYTF
TGTGCCAGCAGCTTATACAGGGTTGTTACCGATGGCTACACCTTC
>TRBV7-8|NA|few|TRBJ1-2
CASSPGYGYTF
TGTGCCAGCAGCCCAGGATATGGCTACACCTTC
>TRBV6-5|NA|NA|TRBJ1-5
CASSYSSNQPQHF
TGTGCCAGCAGTTACTCATCCAATCAGCCCCAGCATTTT
>TRBV28|NA|NA|TRBJ2-7
CASRGGNSYEQYF
TGTGCCAGCAGGGGAGGTAACTCCTACGAGCAGTACTTC
>TRBV11-2|NA|few|TRBJ2-7
CASSLVAQAAQAYEQYF
TGTGCCAGCAGCTTAGTAGCCCAGGCCGCACAGGCCTACGAGCAGTACTTC